Below, one T cell receptor beta chain is given with its context. Its specificity is not known. Trimming shortened V by 5 bases and J by 10 bases, and 14 bases separated the two germline ends. The CDR3 is 12 residues long. Germline V lookup: CDR1 SGHTA, CDR2 FQGTGA. The sample belongs to a study of T-cell memory formation after mild COVID-19. Study observations and caveats: Clones shrinking from day 15 to 85 showed even CD4/CD8 mixes; later expanders tilted CD4+.

It was 5'RACE with constant-segment primers that produced the TCR alpha and TCR beta cDNA libraries, which carried sample barcodes and UMIs. In TCRdb, the 5' RACE reads were re-called with MiXCR into one record per CDR3 protein. Of about 400,000 distinct CDR3 sequences in the sample, roughly 18% were seen once. The sequence came from a man between 18 and 35 years old who had mild COVID-19 (a few samples of this study predate the infection). Cell type and time point are not known. J is TRBJ2-5 and V is TRBV7-3; tentatively, D is TRBD2 (6 bases). The sequencing sample was made of PBMCs or a T cell subset sorted from them (not recorded which). CDR3 loop: CASSHLGGFQYF. The DNA for the CDR3 is TGTGCCAGCAGCCACTTGGGGGGTTTCCAGTACTTC. The full variable domain, rest sourced from reference TRBV7-3 and TRBJ2-5, is GAGVSQTPSNKVTEKGKYVELRCDPISGHTALYWYRQSLGQGPEFLIYFQGTGAADDSGLPNDRFFAVRPEGSVSTLKIQRTERGDSAVYLCASSHLGGFQYFGPGTRLLVL.